These 10 T cell receptor beta chains originate from one sample sequenced in a study of Ad26.COV2.S vaccination and SARS-CoV-2 variants. Data came from immunoSEQ multiplex PCR; TCRdb stores just in-frame clones and leaves some out. The profile covers around 450,000 clones, with approximately 89% appearing a single time and approximately 2.5% taken by the ten largest. The treatment: 19 received Ad26.COV2.S at low or high dose, single or two shots; 5 received placebo; per-sample allocation not given. Samples came from day 63 after the first vaccine or placebo injection. This specimen was peripheral blood, taken in a trial of Ad26.COV2.S vaccine versus placebo. These receptors all stem from a person aged 18-60 years who received the Ad26.COV2.S COVID-19 vaccine or a placebo.

This clone was recorded once. The V gene is TRBV18, the J gene TRBJ2-7, with TRBD1 matching 8 bases. The CDR3 spans 17 residues. The germline CDR1 and CDR2 sequences are KGHSH and LQKENI. After removal of 3 bases from V and 4 bases from J, the junction contained 14 bases not matched to a gene. This chain's CDR3 is CASSPVEFATGGYEQYF. The CDR3 bases are TGTGCCAGCTCACCCGTCGAATTCGCAACAGGGGGATACGAGCAGTACTTC.

This clone was seen once. The chain has TRBV4-3 and TRBJ2-2, with TRBD1 matching 7 bases. The CDR3 loop spans 17 amino acids. V trimming: 0 bases; J trimming: 2 bases; junction bases outside the gene matches: 6. Germline loops: CDR1 LGHNA, CDR2 YSLEER. CDR3 residues: CASSQESQGVNTGELFF. CDR3 sequence (DNA): TGCGCCAGCAGCCAAGAGTCCCAGGGGGTAAACACCGGGGAGCTGTTTTTT.

The DNA of the CDR3 is TGTGCCAGCTCACTCGGGCCTTCTACAGGTATAGATACGCAGTATTTT. The encoded protein is CASSLGPSTGIDTQYF. V is TRBV18 and J is TRBJ2-3, with a tentative D call TRBD1 (5 bases). Germline V gene lookup returns CDR1 KGHSH and CDR2 LQKENI. This CDR3 contains 16 residues. Trimming took 4 bases from V and 5 from J, leaving 19 bases between them.

This clone was recorded at least ten times. The chain has TRBV19 and TRBJ1-1, with 7 bases lining up with TRBD1. V shed 4 bases, J shed 7 bases, and the junction held 3 bases outside the gene matches. CDR3 length: 12 amino acids. Germline values: CDR1 LNHDA, CDR2 SQIVND (reference sequence). The CDR3 DNA sequence: TGTGCCAGTAGTACCGGGGACAGTGAAGCTTTCTTT. Translation: CASSTGDSEAFF.

The genes are TRBV7-9 and TRBJ2-2; D not certain. With 1 base removed from V and 0 bases from J, the gap between germline ends came to 6 bases. Germline-derived CDR1 and CDR2 are SEHNR and FQNEAQ (reference sequence). The CDR3 totals 15 residues. CDR3 nucleotide sequence: TGTGCCAGCAGCTTAGGGCATGCGAACACCGGGGAGCTGTTTTTT. Amino acids: CASSLGHANTGELFF.

This chain uses TRBV5-1 with TRBJ2-3, with D unresolved. The ends were cut back, 4 bases at V and 8 bases at J, with 17 bases in the middle. From germline, CDR1 is SGHRS and CDR2 YFSETQ. The CDR3 spans 14 residues. The CDR3 loop is CASSQEQIQGTQYF. The DNA of the CDR3 is TGCGCCAGCAGCCAAGAACAAATCCAAGGTACGCAGTATTTT. The full variable domain, with the rest looked up from reference TRBV5-1 and TRBJ2-3, is KAGVTQTPRYLIKTRGQQVTLSCSPISGHRSVSWYQQTPGQGLQFLFEYFSETQRNKGNFPGRFSGRQFSNSRSEMNVSTLELGDSALYLCASSQEQIQGTQYFGPGTRLTVL.

The chain carries TRBV12-3 or TRBV12-4 and TRBJ1-4; D call uncertain. Trimming took 6 bases from V and 7 from J, leaving 12 bases between them. The CDR3 has 13 amino acids. The CDR3 bases are TGTGCCAGCAGCCAGAACTTCGGTGAAAAACTGTTTTTT. Translation: CASSQNFGEKLFF.

The V call is TRBV20-1, the J call TRBJ1-5; TRBD1 agrees at 8 bases. The germline CDR1 and CDR2 sequences are DFQATT and SNEGSKA (reference sequence). This CDR3 has 14 residues. The junction had 7 bases not matched to a gene; V was cut back by 3 bases and J by 6 bases. CDR3 in amino acids: CSASADRVFQPQHF. In DNA form, the CDR3 reads TGCAGTGCTAGTGCGGACAGGGTATTTCAGCCCCAGCATTTT.

V and J are TRBV5-3 and TRBJ2-5; 10 bases line up with TRBD2. TRBV5-3 is assigned to the ORF class and has an uncertain function. CDR3 length: 17 residues. With V trimmed by 3 bases and J by 4 bases, 12 bases remained unmatched. This CDR3 reads CARSSLAGVGVRETQYF. The CDR3 bases are TGTGCCAGAAGCTCTCTAGCGGGGGTCGGGGTGAGAGAGACCCAGTACTTC.

This chain uses TRBV9 with TRBJ1-1; D remains unclear. The CDR3 totals 16 residues. Trimming removed 4 bases from V and 1 base from J, with 17 bases in between. CDR1 and CDR2 (germline): SGDLS, YYNGEE. The CDR3, as DNA: TGTGCCAGCAGCACCTACCCCGTCGGGAGGAACACTGAAGCTTTCTTT. Translated, it gives CASSTYPVGRNTEAFF.